This T cell receptor beta chain was retrieved from a study of control samples from healthy donors and cancer patients. This clone appeared a single time. Profiling relied on immunoSEQ multiplex PCR, and the TCRdb table lists in-frame clones only, not all of them. The table shows 150,000 or so clones, with roughly 93% occurring only once. The germline CDR1 and CDR2 sequences are SGHTA and FQGNSA. V shed 0 bases, J shed 10 bases, and the junction held 9 bases outside the gene matches. The CDR3 length is 15 residues. The specimen was blood. The sequence was collected from a young man in good health. V gene TRBV7-2 combines with J gene TRBJ2-1; TRBD2 matches at 7 bases. This CDR3 reads CASSLAVTSALEQFF. The CDR3 nucleotides are TGTGCCAGCAGCTTAGCTGTCACTAGCGCACTCGAGCAGTTCTTC.